The source of this T cell receptor (beta chain) is a study of T cell changes during pregnancy in multiple sclerosis. Data came from immunoSEQ multiplex PCR; TCRdb stores just in-frame clones and leaves some out. The sample includes tens of thousands of clones, about 91% of them seen just once. The junction had 7 bases not matched to a gene; V was cut back by 0 bases and J by 4 bases. Germline CDR1 is ENHRY and CDR2 is SYGVKD. The CDR3 extends over 18 amino acids. This receptor was taken from a female donor with multiple sclerosis, enrolled in a pregnancy study. The rearrangement uses TRBV10-3 and TRBJ2-1, with TRBD2 identical over 12 bases. The sample consisted of CD4+ T cells from peripheral blood mononuclear cells, taken in the second trimester of pregnancy. CDR3 bases: TGTGCCATCAGTGAGTCGACTAGCGGGGGCCGTAGTTACAATGAGCAGTTCTTC. This translates into CAISESTSGGRSYNEQFF.